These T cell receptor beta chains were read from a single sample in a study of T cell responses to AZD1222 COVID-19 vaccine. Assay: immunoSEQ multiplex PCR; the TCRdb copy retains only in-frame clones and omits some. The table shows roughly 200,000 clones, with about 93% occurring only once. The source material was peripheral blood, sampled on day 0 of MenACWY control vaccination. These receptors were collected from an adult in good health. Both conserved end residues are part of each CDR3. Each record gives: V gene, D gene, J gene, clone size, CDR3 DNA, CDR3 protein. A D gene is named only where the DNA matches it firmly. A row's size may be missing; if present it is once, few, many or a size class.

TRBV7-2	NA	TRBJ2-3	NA	TGTGCCAGCAGCTCTACTTTCACAGATACGCAGTATTTT	CASSSTFTDTQYF
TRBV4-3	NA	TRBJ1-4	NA	TGCGCCAGCAGCCAAGGCCCGGGAACAACTAATGAAAAACTGTTTTTT	CASSQGPGTTNEKLFF
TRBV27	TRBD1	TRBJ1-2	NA	TGTGCCAGCAGTTCCCACAGGGGTCAAGACTATGGCTACACCTTC	CASSSHRGQDYGYTF
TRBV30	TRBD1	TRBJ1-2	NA	TGTGCCCGGGACAGAAATAACTATGGCTACACCTTC	CARDRNNYGYTF
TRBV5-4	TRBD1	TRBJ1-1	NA	TGTGCCAGCAGCATAGGACCGGGACAGGAGAACACTGAAGCTTTCTTT	CASSIGPGQENTEAFF
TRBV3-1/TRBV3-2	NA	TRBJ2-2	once	TGTGCCAGCACTTACGGGCCCGGGGAGCTGTTTTTT	CASTYGPGELFF
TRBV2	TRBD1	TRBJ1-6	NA	TGTGCCAGCAGCCCGGACAGGGGGTCACCCCTCCACTTT	CASSPDRGSPLHF
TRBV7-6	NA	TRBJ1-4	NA	TGTGCCAGCAGCTCGGCCCACGGGACAAGCTATGAAAAACTGTTTTTT	CASSSAHGTSYEKLFF
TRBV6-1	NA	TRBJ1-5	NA	TGTGCCAGCAGGGAAGGACAGTTCAATCAGCCCCAGCATTTT	CASREGQFNQPQHF
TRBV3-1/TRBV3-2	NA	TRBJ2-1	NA	TGTGCCAGCAGCCAAGAATATACGGTAAATGAGCAGTTCTTC	CASSQEYTVNEQFF
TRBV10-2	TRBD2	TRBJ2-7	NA	TGCGCCAGCAGTGATGGGACTAGCGTAAGTTACGAGCAGTACTTC	CASSDGTSVSYEQYF
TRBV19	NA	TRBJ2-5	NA	TGTGCCAGTAGTACACAGGGCGTCCAAGAGACCCAGTACTTC	CASSTQGVQETQYF
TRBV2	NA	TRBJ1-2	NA	TGTGCCAGCAGCGCAGAGCCGGTAGGGTATGGCTACACCTTC	CASSAEPVGYGYTF
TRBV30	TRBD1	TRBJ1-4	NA	TGTGCCTGGAGAGGGACAGGCCCAGAAAAACTGTTTTTT	CAWRGTGPEKLFF
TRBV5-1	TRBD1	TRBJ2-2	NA	TGCGCCAGCGCGGCAGGGGGAGCCGGGGAGCTGTTTTTT	CASAAGGAGELFF
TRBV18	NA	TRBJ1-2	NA	TGTGCCAGCTCACCACCAGAGGTAAGGGACTATGGCTACACCTTC	CASSPPEVRDYGYTF
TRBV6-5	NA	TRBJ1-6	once	TGTGCCAGCAGTTACTCGCCAGGGAGTAATTCACCCCTCCACTTT	CASSYSPGSNSPLHF
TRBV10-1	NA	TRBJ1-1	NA	TGCGCCAGCAGTGCCCTCGCGGGGGGGAACACTGAAGCTTTCTTT	CASSALAGGNTEAFF